The T cell receptor beta chain under discussion was sequenced for a study of T cells in localized non-small cell lung cancer. Sequencing was performed with immunoSEQ multiplex PCR; in TCRdb, only in-frame clones are kept and a portion is missing. The table includes about 52,000 clones, around 87% detected once. Sample: PBMCs, taken before any cancer treatment. This clonotype was sampled from a female donor with stage II lung adenocarcinoma.

CDR3 protein: CASSLWSAGNQPQHF. As DNA, the CDR3 is TGTGCCAGCAGCTTGTGGTCGGCAGGCAATCAGCCCCAGCATTTT. V gene TRBV5-6 combines with J gene TRBJ1-5; D call uncertain. Germline V CDR1 and CDR2: SGHDT, YYEEEE. Trimming pared 1 base from V and 2 bases from J, leaving 10 bases between. This CDR3 contains 15 residues.